This T cell receptor (beta chain) was captured by sequencing in a study of T cell repertoires in breast cancer. Across the study: Samples were breast cancer tumors, lymph nodes and blood from patients, and control blood.

Blocking oligonucleotides added to a second nested PCR suppressed unpaired genes. TCRdb independently ran MiXCR on the emulsion pairing reads; one entry per CDR3 protein. The sample consists of some 150 distinct CDR3 sequences, 40% to 55% of them appearing once. The CDR3 contains 13 residues when both ends are counted. CDR1 and CDR2 from the germline V gene are SGHTA and FQGTGA. A note on this clonotype: Its antigen remains unknown. Since no conserved phenylalanine or tryptophan closes the CDR3, a read error is the likely cause. Because the CDR3's place on the DNA is in doubt, the DNA is left out and the CDR3 is given as listed by TCRdb.

Paired alpha-beta TCRs of CD8+ T cells were analyzed by expanded emulsion RT-PCR. Study-level points and caveats: Eight TRBV7 primers may have caused mispriming bias toward TRBV7 in shared TCRs. Fewer than 20 TCR pairs shared by seven or more tumors were possibly tumor-specific.

This TCR was sampled from a pool of human donors with breast cancer or a healthy control (not recorded which). The chain is built from TRBV7-3 and TRBJ1-2; TRBD1, the D gene given by the table, was not confirmed from the DNA. The specimen sequenced was CD8+ T cells. The CDR3: CASSLNGGYGETV.